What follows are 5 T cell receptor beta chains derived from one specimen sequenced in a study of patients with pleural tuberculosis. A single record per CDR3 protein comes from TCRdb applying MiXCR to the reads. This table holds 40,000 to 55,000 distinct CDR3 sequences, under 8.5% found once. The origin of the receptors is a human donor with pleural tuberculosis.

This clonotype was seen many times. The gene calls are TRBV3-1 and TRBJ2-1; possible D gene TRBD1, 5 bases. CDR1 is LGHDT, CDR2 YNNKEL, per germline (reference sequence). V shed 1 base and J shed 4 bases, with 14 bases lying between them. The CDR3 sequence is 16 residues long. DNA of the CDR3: TGTGCCAGCAGCCAAGGTAGCAGGGCAAAATACAATGAGCAGTTCTTC. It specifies CASSQGSRAKYNEQFF.

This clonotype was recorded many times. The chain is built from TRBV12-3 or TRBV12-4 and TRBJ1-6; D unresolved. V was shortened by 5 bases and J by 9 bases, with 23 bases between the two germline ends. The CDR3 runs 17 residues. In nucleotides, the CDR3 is TGTGCCAGCAGTCCCCCGCGTTCGTCCGATGCCATTTCACCCCTCCACTTT. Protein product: CASSPPRSSDAISPLHF.

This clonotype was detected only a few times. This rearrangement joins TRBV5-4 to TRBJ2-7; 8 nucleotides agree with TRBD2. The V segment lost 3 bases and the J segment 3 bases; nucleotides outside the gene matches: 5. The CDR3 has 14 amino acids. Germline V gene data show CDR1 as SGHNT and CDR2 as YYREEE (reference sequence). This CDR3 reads CASSSGLGSYEQYF. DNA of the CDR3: TGTGCCAGCAGCTCGGGACTAGGAAGCTACGAGCAGTACTTC. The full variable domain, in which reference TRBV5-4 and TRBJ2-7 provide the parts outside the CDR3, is ETGVTQSPTHLIKTRGQQVTLRCSSQSGHNTVSWYQQALGQGPQFIFQYYREEENGRGNFPPRFSGLQFPNYSSELNVNALELDDSALYLCASSSGLGSYEQYFGPGTRLTVT.

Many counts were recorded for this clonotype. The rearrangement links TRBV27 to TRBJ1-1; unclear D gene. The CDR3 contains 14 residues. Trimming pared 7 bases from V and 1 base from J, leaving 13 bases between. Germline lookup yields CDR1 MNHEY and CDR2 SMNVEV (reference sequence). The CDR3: CASKPRASNTEAFF. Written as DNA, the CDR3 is TGTGCCAGCAAACCTCGGGCGTCGAACACTGAAGCTTTCTTT.

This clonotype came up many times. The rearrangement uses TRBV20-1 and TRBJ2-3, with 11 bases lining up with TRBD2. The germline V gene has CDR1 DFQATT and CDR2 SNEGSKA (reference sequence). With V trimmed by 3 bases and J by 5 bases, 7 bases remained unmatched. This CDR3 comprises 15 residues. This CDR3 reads CSASLAGGPQDTQYF. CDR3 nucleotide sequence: TGCAGTGCTAGTTTAGCGGGAGGGCCCCAAGATACGCAGTATTTT.